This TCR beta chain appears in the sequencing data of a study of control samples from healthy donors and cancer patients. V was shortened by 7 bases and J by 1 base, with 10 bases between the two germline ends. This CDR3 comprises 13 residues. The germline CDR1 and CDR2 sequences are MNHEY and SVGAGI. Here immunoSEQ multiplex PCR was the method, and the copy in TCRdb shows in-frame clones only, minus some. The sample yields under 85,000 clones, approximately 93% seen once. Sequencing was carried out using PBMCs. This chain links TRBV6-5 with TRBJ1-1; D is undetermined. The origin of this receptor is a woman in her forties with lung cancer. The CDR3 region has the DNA TGTGCCAGCAAAACGCCTCGGAACACTGAAGCTTTCTTT. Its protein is CASKTPRNTEAFF.